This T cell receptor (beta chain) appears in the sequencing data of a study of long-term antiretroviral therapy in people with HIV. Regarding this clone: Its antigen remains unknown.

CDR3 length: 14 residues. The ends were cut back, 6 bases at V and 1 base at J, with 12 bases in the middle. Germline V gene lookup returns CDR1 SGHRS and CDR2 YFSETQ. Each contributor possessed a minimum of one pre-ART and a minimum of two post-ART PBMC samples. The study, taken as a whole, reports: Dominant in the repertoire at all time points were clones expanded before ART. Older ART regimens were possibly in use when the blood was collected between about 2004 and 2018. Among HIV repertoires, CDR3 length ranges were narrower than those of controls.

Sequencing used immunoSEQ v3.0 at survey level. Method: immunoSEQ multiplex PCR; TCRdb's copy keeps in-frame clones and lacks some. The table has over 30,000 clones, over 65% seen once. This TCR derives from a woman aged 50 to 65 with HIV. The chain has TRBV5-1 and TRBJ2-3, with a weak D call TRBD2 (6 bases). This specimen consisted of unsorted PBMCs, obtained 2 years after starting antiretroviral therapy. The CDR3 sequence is CASTPIAGTDTQYF. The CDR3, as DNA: TGCGCCAGCACCCCGATAGCGGGCACAGATACGCAGTATTTT. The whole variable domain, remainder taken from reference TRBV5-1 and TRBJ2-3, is KAGVTQTPRYLIKTRGQQVTLSCSPISGHRSVSWYQQTPGQGLQFLFEYFSETQRNKGNFPGRFSGRQFSNSRSEMNVSTLELGDSALYLCASTPIAGTDTQYFGPGTRLTVL.